This TCR beta chain was profiled in a study of identical twins. This clonotype occurred a few times. Its antigen is still unknown. cDNA carried unique molecular identifiers, and a universal primer site was added by template switching. TCRdb reprocessed the 5' RACE reads with MiXCR, giving one entry per CDR3 protein. The data show 750,000 to 950,000 distinct CDR3 sequences, with around 12% seen just once and under 2% held by the top ten. With 1 base removed from V and 0 bases from J, the gap between germline ends came to 16 bases. The CDR3 runs to 19 residues. Germline V lookup: CDR1 LGHDT, CDR2 YNNKEL (reference sequence). Findings of the study overall: Models underestimated TCR alpha sharing (out-of-frame) in monozygotic twins.

These same records also appear under a second study, on yellow fever vaccine responses in identical twins. As reported in that work: Twins' vaccine T cell responses were reported to seem partly convergent and partly personalized.

The clonotype originates from a young woman in good health. The chain carries TRBV3-1 and TRBJ2-6; D uncertain. The sample taken for sequencing was PBMCs. In nucleotides, the CDR3 is TGTGCCAGCAGCCAAGTCTTGGCGGAATTTTACTCTGGGGCCAACGTCCTGACTTTC. Translated: CASSQVLAEFYSGANVLTF.